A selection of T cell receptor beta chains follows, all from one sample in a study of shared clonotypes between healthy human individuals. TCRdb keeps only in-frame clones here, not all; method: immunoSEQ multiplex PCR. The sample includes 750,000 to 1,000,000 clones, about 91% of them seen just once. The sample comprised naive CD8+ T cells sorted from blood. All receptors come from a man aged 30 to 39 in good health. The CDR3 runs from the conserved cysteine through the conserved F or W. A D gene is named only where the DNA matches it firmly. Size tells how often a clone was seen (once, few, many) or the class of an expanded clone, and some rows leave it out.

TGTGCCAGCAGCCGTGGGACTAGCGGATCCAGGGAAAACATTCAGTACTTC | CASSRGTSGSRENIQYF | . | TRBV7-9 | TRBD2 | TRBJ2-4
TGTGCCACCAGCCTGGACAGCTCCTACGAGCAGTACTTC | CATSLDSSYEQYF | . | TRBV15 | . | TRBJ2-7
TGTGCCAGCAGCTTATGGGACAGCTCCTACGAGCAGTACTTC | CASSLWDSSYEQYF | . | TRBV5-4 | TRBD1 | TRBJ2-7
TGTGCCAGCAGCTTTGACTTCGGGGGCGCGGGTCAGCCCCAGCATTTT | CASSFDFGGAGQPQHF | . | TRBV5-5 | . | TRBJ1-5
TGTGCCAGCAGTCAGGGAATCACCGGGGAGCTGTTTTTT | CASSQGITGELFF | . | TRBV27 | . | TRBJ2-2
TGTGCCATGCACACTGAAGCTTTCTTT | CAMHTEAFF | . | TRBV9 | . | TRBJ1-1
TGTGCCAGCAGCAGCTTGAGCACAGATACGCAGTATTTT | CASSSLSTDTQYF | . | TRBV7-9 | . | TRBJ2-3
TGCAGCGCTGAGGGACTTAGGGAGACCCAGTACTTC | CSAEGLRETQYF | . | TRBV29-1 | . | TRBJ2-5
TGTGCCAGCAGCGTAGTGAAGAACACCGGGGAGCTGTTTTTT | CASSVVKNTGELFF | . | TRBV9 | . | TRBJ2-2
TGTGCCAGCAGTTTGGGCCAGCACACTGAAGCTTTCTTT | CASSLGQHTEAFF | . | TRBV27 | . | TRBJ1-1
TGTGCCAGCAGCCCCGGACAGGGCTACGAGCAGTACTTC | CASSPGQGYEQYF | . | TRBV27 | TRBD1 | TRBJ2-7
TGTGCCAGCAGCTTATCAGCGGGAGAGGTCTACGAGCAGTACTTC | CASSLSAGEVYEQYF | . | TRBV7-8 | TRBD2 | TRBJ2-7
TGTGCCAGCAGTGGCGACCCCCCTCTCGAACAGTTCTTC | CASSGDPPLEQFF | . | TRBV2 | . | TRBJ2-1
TGTGCCAGCAGCCTTGACGATAGCGGGCTTAACAATGAGCAGTTCTTC | CASSLDDSGLNNEQFF | . | TRBV11-3 | TRBD2 | TRBJ2-1
TGTGCCACCAGCAGAGGACTAGCGGACCCACGGTACGAGCAGTACTTC | CATSRGLADPRYEQYF | . | TRBV15 | TRBD2 | TRBJ2-7
TGTGCCAGCAGTGAATCCGTTTACTCTGGAAACACCATATATTTT | CASSESVYSGNTIYF | . | TRBV6-1 | . | TRBJ1-3
TGTGCCAGCAGTTTATTAAGCCCACTAGCGGGAAGGCATGAGCAGTTCTTC | CASSLLSPLAGRHEQFF | once | TRBV27 | TRBD2 | TRBJ2-1
TGCAGCGTTGAAGGCTGGGACGGAAAAGAGACCCAGTACTTC | CSVEGWDGKETQYF | . | TRBV29-1 | . | TRBJ2-5
TGTGCCAGCACCAAGGCAGGGGCGGGGACTGAAGCTTTCTTT | CASTKAGAGTEAFF | . | TRBV11-2 | . | TRBJ1-1
TGCGCCAGCAGCCAAGTGGTGGTGGAGACCCAGTACTTC | CASSQVVVETQYF | . | TRBV4-1 | . | TRBJ2-5
TGTGCCAGCAGCCACCCCGGGACAGCTTACGAGCAGTACTTC | CASSHPGTAYEQYF | . | TRBV5-4 | TRBD1 | TRBJ2-7
TGTGCCAGCAGTCCTCGACTAGCGGGAGTTTCCACACAATGGTATTTT | CASSPRLAGVSTQWYF | . | TRBV27 | TRBD2 | TRBJ2-3
TGTGCCAGCAGCCCCCGGACTAGCGGAAACACAGATACGCAGTATTTT | CASSPRTSGNTDTQYF | . | TRBV7-9 | TRBD2 | TRBJ2-3
TGTGCCAGCACTGGGTGGGGAGCGGGAGAAGGAGTGGCCGGGGAGCTGTTTTTT | CASTGWGAGEGVAGELFF | . | TRBV11-2 | TRBD2 | TRBJ2-2
TGTGCCAGCAGTACCTCGGTTAATAGGAAACTGTTTTTT | CASSTSVNRKLFF | . | TRBV28 | . | TRBJ1-4
TGTGCCAGCAGTGGGACAGGGCTGACTGAAGCTTTCTTT | CASSGTGLTEAFF | . | TRBV25-1 | TRBD1 | TRBJ1-1
TGTGCCAGCAGCTTAACTACAGGGTATCCGGAGACCCAGTACTTC | CASSLTTGYPETQYF | . | TRBV7-7 | . | TRBJ2-5
TGTGCCAGCAGGTCTTCGCTACTAGCGGGCTGGAGCTCCTACGAGCAGTACTTC | CASRSSLLAGWSSYEQYF | . | TRBV5-6 | TRBD2 | TRBJ2-7
TGCGCCAGCAGCCTCAGACAGGGGGCGCAAGATACGCAGTATTTT | CASSLRQGAQDTQYF | once | TRBV4-1 | TRBD1 | TRBJ2-3
TGTGCCAGCAGCGCTTCGGGGGCTTCGGGCACTGAAGCTTTCTTT | CASSASGASGTEAFF | once | TRBV7-8 | . | TRBJ1-1
TGTGCCAGCAGCCCTTACGACAGGGAAAATGAGCAGTTCTTC | CASSPYDRENEQFF | . | TRBV9 | TRBD1 | TRBJ2-1
TGTGCCAGCAGTGACTCCCACGACAGGAAATCTCCCGGGGAGCTGTTTTTT | CASSDSHDRKSPGELFF | . | TRBV6-4 | . | TRBJ2-2
TGTGCCAGTTACAAGACTAGCGGGAATCCCACCGGGGAGCTGTTTTTT | CASYKTSGNPTGELFF | few | TRBV6-6 | TRBD2 | TRBJ2-2
TGTGCCAGCAGCTTAGGGATTAGCTTTGATACGCAGTATTTT | CASSLGISFDTQYF | . | TRBV7-3 | . | TRBJ2-3
TGTGCCAGCAGTTACAGGGACTACTCCACAGATACGCAGTATTTT | CASSYRDYSTDTQYF | . | TRBV28 | . | TRBJ2-3
TGTGCCAGCATTCTCTCCGGGGACAGGGTCTACAATGAGCAGTTCTTC | CASILSGDRVYNEQFF | . | TRBV28 | TRBD1 | TRBJ2-1
TGTGCCAGCAGTTTATTTAGATCCTACGAGCAGTACTTC | CASSLFRSYEQYF | . | TRBV27 | . | TRBJ2-7
TGTGCCAGCAGCTTATTCGGCGGGAGGCCGCCCAACAATGAGCAGTTCTTC | CASSLFGGRPPNNEQFF | . | TRBV7-2 | TRBD2 | TRBJ2-1
TGTGCCATCAGTGAGTATAGGACAGGAGAGACCCAGTACTTC | CAISEYRTGETQYF | . | TRBV10-3 | TRBD1 | TRBJ2-5
TGTGCCAGCAGCTTAAACCTCGAAACAGGGAGGGAGACCCAGTACTTC | CASSLNLETGRETQYF | . | TRBV11-2 | . | TRBJ2-5
TGTGCCAGCACCAGATCCGGGGCGGGGAACCCCTATACGGATGAGCAGTTCTTC | CASTRSGAGNPYTDEQFF | once | TRBV9 | . | TRBJ2-1
TGTGCCAGCAGTGTAGCGGGGCGTTCCTACGAGCAGTACTTC | CASSVAGRSYEQYF | . | TRBV27 | TRBD2 | TRBJ2-7
TGCAGCGTTGCGGGGGACAGGGGACAAGAGACCCAGTACTTC | CSVAGDRGQETQYF | . | TRBV29-1 | TRBD1 | TRBJ2-5
TGTGCCAGCAGCTCCACGAACAAGTTGTACGAGCAGTACTTC | CASSSTNKLYEQYF | . | TRBV7-9 | . | TRBJ2-7
TGCGCCAGCAGCGGTTCGGCTGGGCCTTCCTACGAGCAGTACTTC | CASSGSAGPSYEQYF | . | TRBV5-1 | . | TRBJ2-7